Presented here are 28 T cell receptor beta chains from one specimen sequenced in a study of beta chain features in type 1 diabetes. All of the isolated RNA was reverse transcribed, so expressed TCRB transcripts were sequenced. Profiling relied on immunoSEQ multiplex PCR, and the TCRdb table lists in-frame clones only, not all of them. The sample shows tens of thousands of clones, about 60% of them seen only once. Points from the study as a whole: Significant though moderate, a shortening of TCRB CDR3s appeared in all four CD4+ subsets of Type 1 diabetes patients.

Their target antigens are unknown. The sample comprised stem cell memory CD4+ T cells from blood. The receptor set was obtained from a woman younger than 45 with type 1 diabetes.

This chain uses TRBV19 with TRBJ2-5, with a possible D match to TRBD1 (5 bases). The germline CDR1 and CDR2 sequences are LNHDA and SQIVND (reference sequence). V was clipped by 7 bases and J by 3 bases, with 12 bases between them. The CDR3 consists of 13 residues. The DNA for the CDR3 is TGTGCCAGTAAGGGGTGGACCGAAGAGACCCAGTACTTC. Translating gives CASKGWTEETQYF.

The chain links TRBV29-1 to TRBJ1-4; 8 bases agree with TRBD1. The germline CDR1 and CDR2 sequences are SQVTM and ANQGSEA. J was trimmed by 4 bases and V by 4 bases; bases with no gene match: 5. The length of the CDR3 is 14 residues. Written as DNA, the CDR3 is TGCAGCGTTGGTCGGGACAGGTATAATGAAAAACTGTTTTTT. Translation gives CSVGRDRYNEKLFF. Complete variable domain (other parts from reference TRBV29-1 and TRBJ1-4): SAVISQKPSRDICQRGTSLTIQCQVDSQVTMMFWYRQQPGQSLTLIATANQGSEATYESGFVIDKFPISRPNLTFSTLTVSNMSPEDSSIYLCSVGRDRYNEKLFFGSGTQLSVL.

The V call is TRBV10-3, the J call TRBJ2-6; tentative D call: TRBD2 (5 bases). CDR1 and CDR2 from the germline V gene are ENHRY and SYGVKD. Trimming pared 5 bases from V and 1 base from J, leaving 12 bases between. The CDR3 sequence is 16 residues long. For the CDR3, the DNA is TGTGCCATCAGTACGTCCTGGGAGTCTGGGGCCAACGTCCTGACTTTC. This translates into CAISTSWESGANVLTF.

This clone was found a few times. The J gene is TRBJ2-5, the V gene TRBV5-1, with 9 positions matching TRBD1. Germline lookup yields CDR1 SGHRS and CDR2 YFSETQ. The CDR3 length is 16 residues. Trimming removed 1 base from V and 3 bases from J; junction bases left unmatched: 7. The CDR3 DNA follows: TGCGCCAGCAGCTTGTCGGTAACAGGGGGCGAAGAGACCCAGTACTTC. Its protein is CASSLSVTGGEETQYF. Supplemented by reference TRBV5-1 and TRBJ2-5, the full variable domain reads KAGVTQTPRYLIKTRGQQVTLSCSPISGHRSVSWYQQTPGQGLQFLFEYFSETQRNKGNFPGRFSGRQFSNSRSEMNVSTLELGDSALYLCASSLSVTGGEETQYFGPGTRLLVL.

Turning to this clone: Other DNA sequences in the same sample also yield this CDR3. The chain recombines TRBV28 with TRBJ2-7; D ambiguous. The CDR3 is 12 residues long. Trimming pared 1 base from V and 3 bases from J, leaving 4 bases between. Per germline, CDR1 MDHEN and CDR2 SYDVKM. The CDR3 nucleotides read TGTGCCAGCAGTTTATCAGGCTACGAGCAGTACTTC. Its protein is CASSLSGYEQYF.

This rearrangement joins TRBV30 to TRBJ2-1; D possibly corresponds to TRBD2 (7 bases). The germline V gene has CDR1 GTSNPN and CDR2 SVGIG (reference sequence). The CDR3 has 14 residues. The V and J ends lost 4 bases and 9 bases respectively, with 19 bases between them. The CDR3 sequence is CAWIQDGGLGEQFF. CDR3 in DNA: TGTGCCTGGATCCAGGACGGGGGGCTGGGTGAGCAGTTCTTC.

This rearrangement joins TRBV11-3 to TRBJ2-1; D is unresolved. Trimming cost V 0 bases and J 2 bases, with 11 bases left between them. From germline, CDR1 is SGHNT and CDR2 YENEEA. This CDR3 comprises 16 residues. Written as DNA, the CDR3 is TGTGCCAGCAGCTTAGACGGGTACGGAACCTACAATGAGCAGTTCTTC. Amino acid sequence: CASSLDGYGTYNEQFF.

CDR3 in DNA: TGCGCCAGCAGTGGACTACTTAGCACAGATACGCAGTATTTT. This encodes CASSGLLSTDTQYF. This chain connects TRBV10-1 to TRBJ2-3; D may be TRBD2 (5 bases). Trimming stripped 4 bases from V and 0 bases from J, with 8 bases between. Germline CDR1 WNHNN, CDR2 SYGVQD (reference sequence). The CDR3 totals 14 residues.

This chain links TRBV7-2 with TRBJ1-1; maybe TRBD1 (5 bases). The CDR3 runs 15 residues. The V gene lost 4 bases and the J gene lost 3 bases, with 15 bases spanning the gap. CDR1 is SGHTA, CDR2 FQGNSA, per germline. CDR3 coding DNA: TGTGCCAGCAGCTCACCCCGGGGGGGATACACTGAAGCTTTCTTT. This sequence encodes CASSSPRGGYTEAFF.

This rearrangement joins TRBV9 to TRBJ1-2; maybe TRBD1 (5 bases). V was cut by 3 bases and J by 9 bases, with 21 bases left in between. Germline lookup yields CDR1 SGDLS and CDR2 YYNGEE. CDR3 size: 15 residues. Written as DNA, the CDR3 is TGTGCCAGCAGCGCCCGGGGGAAGCCCAATGGTCGCTACACCTTC. Translation: CASSARGKPNGRYTF.

The chain recombines TRBV5-1 with TRBJ1-1; D is unclear. V was shortened by 0 bases and J by 2 bases, with 8 bases between the two germline ends. The CDR3 has 14 residues. The germline V gene encodes CDR1 SGHRS and CDR2 YFSETQ. CDR3 coding DNA: TGCGCCAGCAGCTTGGACACATCCAACACTGAAGCTTTCTTT. Translated: CASSLDTSNTEAFF.

This chain uses TRBV18 with TRBJ1-4; no clear D gene. The CDR3 covers 15 residues. Trimming shortened V by 6 bases and J by 7 bases, and 18 bases separated the two germline ends. CDR1 KGHSH and CDR2 LQKENI come from the germline V gene. The CDR3 region has the DNA TGTGCCAGCTCTCAAGACGGGCGGGGAGTTGAAAAACTGTTTTTT. Translated, it gives CASSQDGRGVEKLFF.

The chain links TRBV7-2 to TRBJ2-1; possible D gene TRBD2, 6 bases. Germline CDR1 and CDR2: SGHTA and FQGNSA. V dropped 1 base and J dropped 7 bases, with 8 bases sitting between them. CDR3 length: 13 residues. The DNA for the CDR3 is TGTGCCAGCAGCTTAGACGGGAGAAATGAGCAGTTCTTC. Its protein is CASSLDGRNEQFF.

This chain links TRBV28 with TRBJ2-3; D perhaps matches TRBD2 (6 bases). Germline V CDR1 and CDR2: MDHEN, SYDVKM. The CDR3 has 15 amino acids. The germline V and J ends were trimmed by 3 bases and 3 bases, with 13 bases remaining between them. The CDR3 is CASSLTGVATDTQYF. The CDR3 DNA follows: TGTGCCAGCAGTTTGACGGGAGTAGCGACAGATACGCAGTATTTT. The full variable domain, in which reference TRBV28 and TRBJ2-3 provide the parts outside the CDR3, is DVKVTQSSRYLVKRTGEKVFLECVQDMDHENMFWYRQDPGLGLRLIYFSYDVKMKEKGDIPEGYSVSREKKERFSLILESASTNQTSMYLCASSLTGVATDTQYFGPGTRLTVL.

This sequence joins TRBV4-2 and TRBJ2-7, with TRBD1 matching 7 bases. CDR1 LGHNA and CDR2 YNFKEQ come from the germline V gene. V was clipped by 1 base and J by 6 bases; unmatched bases: 6. The CDR3 consists of 14 residues. The CDR3 spells CASSQADRAIEQYF. The CDR3 DNA is TGTGCCAGCAGCCAAGCCGACAGGGCTATCGAGCAGTACTTC.

The chain employs TRBV18 and TRBJ1-5, with a possible D match to TRBD1 (6 bases). V was cut by 8 bases and J by 4 bases, with 12 bases left in between. The CDR3 sequence is 13 residues long. From germline, CDR1 is KGHSH and CDR2 LQKENI. CDR3 amino acids: CASHGQLNQPQHF. Here the CDR3 DNA reads TGTGCCAGCCACGGACAGTTAAATCAGCCCCAGCATTTT.

This clone was seen a few times. This same CDR3 is encoded by further DNA sequences in the sample. The chain is built from TRBV29-1 and TRBJ1-1; 7 bases agree with TRBD1. Germline-derived CDR1 and CDR2 are SQVTM and ANQGSEA. This CDR3 is built from 13 residues. V lost 6 bases and J lost 3; bases outside the gene matches: 7. The CDR3 bases are TGCAGCGTGGAGGGGGCAGGGGACACTGAAGCTTTCTTT. It is translated as CSVEGAGDTEAFF.

This chain connects TRBV4-1 to TRBJ2-3; TRBD2 matches at 11 bases. J gave up 6 bases and V 6 bases, and 8 bases lay outside the gene matches. This CDR3 spans 15 amino acids. CDR1 and CDR2 from the germline V gene are MGHRA and YSYEKL. CDR3 in DNA: TGCGCCAGCAGATCGCTAGCGGGAGGTGGGGATACGCAGTATTTT. Its protein product is CASRSLAGGGDTQYF.

The genes are TRBV5-1 and TRBJ2-3; D is ambiguous. Germline V gene lookup returns CDR1 SGHRS and CDR2 YFSETQ. The V end lost 1 base, the J end lost 4 bases, and 10 bases lay between the germline ends. The CDR3 covers 14 residues. The CDR3 sequence is CASSLFPRADTQYF. The DNA for the CDR3 is TGCGCCAGCAGCTTGTTTCCGAGAGCAGATACGCAGTATTTT. Variable domain in full (rest from reference TRBV5-1 and TRBJ2-3): KAGVTQTPRYLIKTRGQQVTLSCSPISGHRSVSWYQQTPGQGLQFLFEYFSETQRNKGNFPGRFSGRQFSNSRSEMNVSTLELGDSALYLCASSLFPRADTQYFGPGTRLTVL.

The gene calls are TRBV6-5 and TRBJ2-7, with TRBD1 as a possible D gene (5 bases). The V gene's germline CDR1 is MNHEY and CDR2 SVGAGI. The CDR3 has 14 amino acids. V was trimmed by 0 bases and J by 6 bases, leaving 12 bases between them. This CDR3 reads CASSYSQGTREQYF. In nucleotides, the CDR3 is TGTGCCAGCAGTTACTCCCAGGGCACCCGCGAGCAGTACTTC.

This clone was seen only a few times. V and J are TRBV7-9 and TRBJ2-6; 9 bases align to TRBD1. The CDR3 is 19 residues long. V trimming: 4 bases; J trimming: 2 bases; junction bases outside the gene matches: 12. Germline CDR1 is SEHNR and CDR2 is FQNEAQ (reference sequence). The CDR3 loop is CASSYEDRGILAGANVLTF. The CDR3 nucleotides are TGTGCCAGCAGCTACGAGGACAGGGGTATTCTCGCTGGGGCCAACGTCCTGACTTTC. The entire variable domain, with the rest obtained from reference TRBV7-9 and TRBJ2-6, is as follows: DTGVSQNPRHKITKRGQNVTFRCDPISEHNRLYWYRQTLGQGPEFLTYFQNEAQLEKSRLLSDRFSAERPKGSFSTLEIQRTEQGDSAMYLCASSYEDRGILAGANVLTFGAGSRLTVL.

The CDR3 DNA reads as TGTGCCAGCAGTCCGGGTCAGACGACTGAAAAACTGTTTTTT. Protein product: CASSPGQTTEKLFF. The V and J genes are TRBV28 and TRBJ1-4; D gene unclear. The CDR3 loop spans 14 amino acids. Germline-derived CDR1 and CDR2 are MDHEN and SYDVKM. V gave up 5 bases and J gave up 7 bases, with 14 bases separating them.

This clone showed up just a few times. The chain links TRBV5-4 to TRBJ2-7, with D possibly being TRBD1 (6 bases). V lost 4 bases and J lost 2, with 19 bases in between. CDR3 length equals 16 residues. Germline V gives CDR1 SGHNT, CDR2 YYREEE (reference sequence). The CDR3 spells CASSRSGDTNTYEQYF. The CDR3 DNA follows: TGTGCCAGCAGCCGTTCCGGGGACACCAACACCTACGAGCAGTACTTC.

J is TRBJ2-7 and V is TRBV5-1; 7 nucleotides match TRBD1. CDR1 and CDR2 from the germline V gene are SGHRS and YFSETQ. The CDR3 runs to 16 residues. The V gene end was trimmed by 1 base and the J gene end by 4 bases; junction bases not matched to a gene: 11. CDR3 bases: TGCGCCAGCAGCTTGCACGAACAGGGGATGTCGTACGAGCAGTACTTC. It yields the protein CASSLHEQGMSYEQYF.

V usage is TRBV5-1 and J usage is TRBJ2-7; TRBD2 agrees at 10 bases. This CDR3 spans 15 amino acids. The germline V gene has CDR1 SGHRS and CDR2 YFSETQ. Losses at the gene ends were 1 base for V and 3 bases for J; bases not matched to a gene: 4. In nucleotides, the CDR3 is TGCGCCAGCAGCTTGTCTAGCGGGAGTATCTACGAGCAGTACTTC. Protein product: CASSLSSGSIYEQYF.

The chain couples TRBV7-9 to TRBJ2-3, with D maybe TRBD2 (5 bases). The CDR3 totals 11 residues. Trimming took 5 bases from V and 13 from J, leaving 13 bases between them. Germline V CDR1 and CDR2: SEHNR, FQNEAQ (reference sequence). The DNA for the CDR3 is TGTGCCAGCAGCCTTGGACTCTCGGAGTATTTT. Its translation: CASSLGLSEYF.

V gene TRBV18 combines with J gene TRBJ2-7; 8 nucleotides align to TRBD1. Germline CDR1 is KGHSH and CDR2 is LQKENI. The J segment lost 3 bases and the V segment lost 3 bases, leaving 7 bases of the junction unmatched. The CDR3 runs 15 residues. CDR3 DNA sequence: TGTGCCAGCTCACCCTCCGGACAGGGATTCTACGAGCAGTACTTC. This sequence encodes CASSPSGQGFYEQYF.

This chain connects TRBV19 to TRBJ2-1; tentative D call: TRBD2 (5 bases). CDR3 length: 15 amino acids. Germline-derived CDR1 and CDR2 are LNHDA and SQIVND (reference sequence). V lost 6 bases and J 0 bases, leaving 12 bases between the germline ends. The DNA of the CDR3 is TGTGCCAGTAGCCCCGCGGGCAGCTCCTACAATGAGCAGTTCTTC. The encoded protein is CASSPAGSSYNEQFF.